The clone carrying this TCR beta chain is termed medium-sized. Distinct nucleotide sequences in the sample also encode this CDR3. Trimming removed 7 bases at V and 2 bases at J, with 11 bases between. The germline V gene has CDR1 SNHLY and CDR2 FYNNEI. This CDR3 is 13 amino acids long. This sample stems from a study of T cell changes during pregnancy in multiple sclerosis. Libraries were prepared by immunoSEQ multiplex PCR; TCRdb keeps only in-frame clonotypes and omits some of them. The sample shows tens of thousands of clones, approximately 94% of them seen only once. The sequenced sample was CD4+ T cells from peripheral blood mononuclear cells, obtained in the first trimester of pregnancy. The chain employs TRBV2 and TRBJ1-1, with a weak D call TRBD1 (5 bases). This clonotype originated in a female donor with multiple sclerosis, enrolled in a pregnancy study. CDR3 region: CASKLDSNTEAFF. DNA of the CDR3: TGTGCCAGCAAATTAGACAGCAACACTGAAGCTTTCTTT.